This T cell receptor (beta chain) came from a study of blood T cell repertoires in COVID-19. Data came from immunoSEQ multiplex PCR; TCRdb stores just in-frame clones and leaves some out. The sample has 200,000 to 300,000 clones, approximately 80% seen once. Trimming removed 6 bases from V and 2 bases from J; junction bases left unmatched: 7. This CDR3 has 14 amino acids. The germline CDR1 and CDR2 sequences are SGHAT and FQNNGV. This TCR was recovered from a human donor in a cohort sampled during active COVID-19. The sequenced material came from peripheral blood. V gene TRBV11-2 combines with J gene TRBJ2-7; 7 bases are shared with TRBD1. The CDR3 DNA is TGTGCCAGCAGTTTCTACGGACAGGCCTACGAGCAGTACTTC. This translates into CASSFYGQAYEQYF.